The 18 T cell receptor beta chains listed next were all sequenced from one sample in a study of molecular identifiers for immune sequencing clone quantification. A single record per CDR3 protein comes from TCRdb applying MiXCR to the PCR reads. Here the sample spans 460,000 or so distinct CDR3 sequences, less than 30% being singletons. The sequenced material came from naive CD8+ T cells from blood, with Jurkat cell RNA spiked in. As to subset: FACS-sorted CD8+CD4-CCR7+CD45RA+ naive T cells. The receptors shown here come from a human donor in good health. Some libraries in this study had Jurkat cell RNA spiked in.

This clonotype was observed a handful of times. This chain links TRBV6-6 with TRBJ2-7; 10 nucleotides match TRBD1. Unmatched junction bases numbered 2, after V lost 1 base and J lost 5 bases. Per germline, CDR1 MNHNY and CDR2 SVGAGI (reference sequence). CDR3 length equals 14 residues. The CDR3 here is CASSYWDRGDEQYF. The CDR3 DNA is TGTGCCAGCAGTTACTGGGACAGGGGAGACGAGCAGTACTTC.

Notes on this clonotype: The conserved final phenylalanine or tryptophan is absent from the CDR3, which likely points to a read error. The chain uses TRBV20-1 and TRBJ2-7; TRBD2 agrees at 8 bases. The CDR3 totals 12 residues. Losses at the gene ends were 1 base for V and 9 bases for J; bases not matched to a gene: 5. Germline V lookup: CDR1 DFQATT, CDR2 SNEGSKA (reference sequence). CDR3 nucleotides: TGCAGTGCTAGAGGTTCGGGGGGGAGGCAGTACCTC. Amino acid sequence: CSARGSGGRQYL.

This clonotype has a handful of counts. V and J are TRBV13 and TRBJ1-6, with D perhaps matching TRBD1 (6 bases). Trimming left V 3 bases short and J 6 bases short, with 9 bases between. The CDR3 consists of 14 residues. Per the germline V gene, CDR1 is PRHDT and CDR2 is FYEKMQ (reference sequence). The CDR3 nucleotides are TGTGCCAGCAGCTTGGGACAACCTAATTCACCCCTCCACTTT. Translated: CASSLGQPNSPLHF. Full variable domain (missing parts from reference TRBV13 and TRBJ1-6): AAGVIQSPRHLIKEKRETATLKCYPIPRHDTVYWYQQGPGQDPQFLISFYEKMQSDKGSIPDRFSAQQFSDYHSELNMSSLELGDSALYFCASSLGQPNSPLHFGNGTRLTVT.

There are a few counts of this clonotype. The V and J genes are TRBV11-2 and TRBJ2-1; the match to TRBD2 covers 8 bases. The V gene's germline CDR1 is SGHAT and CDR2 FQNNGV. The CDR3 has 14 residues. The trim removed 0 bases at V and 10 bases at J, leaving 5 bases unmatched. CDR3 residues: CASSLDTSGDEQFF. The CDR3 nucleotides are TGTGCCAGCAGCTTAGACACTAGCGGAGACGAGCAGTTCTTC.

The chain employs TRBV29-1 and TRBJ2-7; D not certain. Trimming removed 6 bases at V and 0 bases at J, with 9 bases between. The CDR3 has 12 amino acids. In germline, CDR1 is SQVTM, CDR2 ANQGSEA. The CDR3 nucleotides are TGCAGCGTCAACCAGGACTCCTACGAGCAGTACTTC. Translated, it gives CSVNQDSYEQYF.

Of note for this clonotype: One base away lies a much larger clone, so this may be a sequencing read error. The rearrangement joins TRBV5-1 to TRBJ2-3; tentatively, D is TRBD2 (5 bases). The CDR3 sequence is 15 residues long. CDR1 is SGHRS and CDR2 is YFSETQ in the germline V gene. CDR3 bases: TGCGCCAGCGGCTTGGAGGTAGCACTGGCAGATACGCAGTATTTT. It is translated as CASGLEVALADTQYF.

This clonotype was counted a few times. The chain recombines TRBV10-3 with TRBJ2-7; D remains ambiguous. The CDR3 is made up of 14 amino acids. Looked up from germline, CDR1 is ENHRY and CDR2 is SYGVKD. Trimming took 0 bases from V and 5 from J, leaving 11 bases between them. CDR3 in amino acids: CAISESLGQNEQYF. The CDR3 DNA follows: TGTGCCATCAGTGAGTCCCTTGGGCAGAACGAGCAGTACTTC.

Comment on this clonotype: Its ends do not fully match the called genes, so a read error is possible. The gene calls are TRBV4-3 and TRBJ2-1; TRBD1 or TRBD2 may be the D gene (6 bases each). The CDR3 spans 17 residues. Germline CDR1 reads LGHNA; CDR2 reads YSLEER. In nucleotides, the CDR3 is TGCGCCAGCAGCCAAGATCTTTTCGGGGGCTACCCTTTGGGTGAGTCCTTC. It is translated as CASSQDLFGGYPLGESF.

The V call is TRBV3-1, the J call TRBJ1-2; D is possibly TRBD1 (6 bases). Germline V gives CDR1 LGHDT, CDR2 YNNKEL (reference sequence). The CDR3 spans 13 residues. V lost 4 bases to trimming and J lost 5 bases, with 11 bases between them. CDR3 DNA sequence: TGTGCCAGCAGCCGAAACAGGGATTATGGCTACACCTTC. This encodes CASSRNRDYGYTF.

With respect to this clonotype: Sequence at one end of the junction differs from germline and may be a read error. The J gene is TRBJ2-1, the V gene TRBV30; tentative D call: TRBD1 (6 bases). The CDR3 sequence is 11 residues long. Germline V CDR1 and CDR2: GTSNPN, SVGIG (reference sequence). The CDR3 DNA follows: TGTGCCTGGGAGTCCGGGACAAGCTACCTCTTC. Translation: CAWESGTSYLF.

Ten or more counts support this clonotype. V is TRBV29-1 and J is TRBJ2-3, with 10 bases identical to TRBD2. The length of the CDR3 is 15 residues. The V and J ends lost 4 bases and 0 bases, in that order; junction bases with no gene match: 4. Germline values: CDR1 SQVTM, CDR2 ANQGSEA. The CDR3 here is CSVVLAGISTDTQYF. CDR3 bases: TGCAGCGTTGTACTAGCGGGAATTAGCACAGATACGCAGTATTTT.

About this clonotype itself: This may arise from a read error, as a much more abundant clone is one base away. The chain carries TRBV7-2 and TRBJ2-1; D remains ambiguous. Germline assignment: CDR1 SGHTA and CDR2 FQGNSA. The CDR3 consists of 14 residues. Trimming pared 5 bases from V and 0 bases from J, leaving 8 bases between. The CDR3: CASSPNSSYNEQFF. The CDR3 DNA is TGTGCCAGCAGCCCCAACAGCTCCTACAATGAGCAGTTCTTC.

This clonotype was seen at least ten times. The J gene is TRBJ1-1, the V gene TRBV7-9, with D perhaps matching TRBD1 (5 bases). The CDR3 totals 13 residues. Germline assignment: CDR1 SEHNR and CDR2 FQNEAQ (reference sequence). With 5 bases removed from V and 4 bases from J, the gap between germline ends came to 11 bases. CDR3 nucleotide sequence: TGTGCCAGCAGCGGGGGGGGGATCACTGAAGCTTTCTTT. Translation gives CASSGGGITEAFF.

A remark on this clonotype: A read error may produce the germline difference seen at one junction end. The chain couples TRBV10-3 to TRBJ2-3, with D perhaps TRBD2 (5 bases). Germline-derived CDR1 and CDR2 are ENHRY and SYGVKD. The CDR3 runs 15 residues. The CDR3 DNA reads as TGTGCCTTCAGTGATCGGACTCGAAGCACAGATACGCAGTATTTT. Its protein product is CAFSDRTRSTDTQYF.

This clonotype was recorded many times. The V gene is TRBV7-9, the J gene TRBJ1-1; D not resolved. Per germline, CDR1 SEHNR and CDR2 FQNEAQ (reference sequence). Trimming stripped 5 bases from V and 3 bases from J, with 10 bases between. The CDR3 loop spans 13 amino acids. DNA for the CDR3: TGTGCCAGCAGCGTAGGGCAGCACACTGAAGCTTTCTTT. This translates into CASSVGQHTEAFF.

This clonotype was seen at least ten times. The chain is built from TRBV6-2 or TRBV6-3 and TRBJ2-4; the D is unclear. In germline, CDR1 is MNHEY, CDR2 SVGEGT. CDR3 size: 12 residues. Between the trimmed V and J ends, which lost 5 bases and 6 bases, there was a span of 8 bases. CDR3 coding DNA: TGTGCCAGCAGTAAATACGGAAACATTCAGTACTTC. Protein sequence: CASSKYGNIQYF.

This clonotype turned up a few times. The chain joins TRBV4-3 to TRBJ2-3, with D hard to call. The CDR3 contains 16 residues. The germline V gene encodes CDR1 LGHNA and CDR2 YSLEER. Trimming removed 5 bases from V and 6 bases from J, with 21 bases in between. The CDR3 is CASSSAYALYTDTQYF. CDR3 nucleotides: TGCGCCAGCAGCAGCGCGTATGCACTGTATACCGATACGCAGTATTTT.

This clonotype was counted at least ten times. J is TRBJ2-6 and V is TRBV29-1; D might be TRBD2 (6 bases). V was cut by 4 bases and J by 2 bases, with 18 bases left in between. Germline V CDR1 and CDR2: SQVTM, ANQGSEA. This CDR3 is 17 amino acids long. The CDR3 DNA reads TGCAGCGTTGTCGGGACTCACCCTATTGCTGGGGCCAACGTCCTGACTTTC. Protein product: CSVVGTHPIAGANVLTF.